This T cell receptor beta chain was sequenced during a study of shared T cell receptors in the human thymus. J gave up 0 bases and V 8 bases, and 18 bases lay outside the gene matches. Germline loops: CDR1 LNHDA, CDR2 SQIVND (reference sequence). There are 19 residues in the CDR3. The protocol was immunoSEQ multiplex PCR, while the TCRdb copy is restricted to in-frame clones and leaves out a portion. Of 63,000 or so clones detected, over 90% appear once; the ten largest clones hold about 0.033%. This clonotype was obtained from a human donor. The chain recombines TRBV19 with TRBJ2-2; 7 bases line up with TRBD2. Sequenced material: thymocytes. CDR3 nucleotides: TGTGCCAGTGCCTCTAATAAAGAACCGGGACTAACGAACACCGGGGAGCTGTTTTTT. This gives the protein CASASNKEPGLTNTGELFF.